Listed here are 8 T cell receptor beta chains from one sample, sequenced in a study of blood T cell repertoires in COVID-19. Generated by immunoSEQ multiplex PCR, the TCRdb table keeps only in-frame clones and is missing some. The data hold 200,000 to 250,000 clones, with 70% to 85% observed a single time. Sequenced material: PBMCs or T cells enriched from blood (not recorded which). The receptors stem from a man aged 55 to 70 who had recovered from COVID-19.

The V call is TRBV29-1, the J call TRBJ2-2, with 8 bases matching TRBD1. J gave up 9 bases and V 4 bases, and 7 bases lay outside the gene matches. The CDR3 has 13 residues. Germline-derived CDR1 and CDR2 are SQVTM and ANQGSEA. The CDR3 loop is CSVATTGARELFF. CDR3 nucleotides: TGCAGCGTTGCGACGACAGGGGCGCGGGAGCTGTTTTTT.

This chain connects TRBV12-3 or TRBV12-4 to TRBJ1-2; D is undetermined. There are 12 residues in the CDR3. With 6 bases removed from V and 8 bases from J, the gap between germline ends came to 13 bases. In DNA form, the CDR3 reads TGTGCCAGCAGCCTAGGGAGGTCGGGCTACACCTTC. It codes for CASSLGRSGYTF.

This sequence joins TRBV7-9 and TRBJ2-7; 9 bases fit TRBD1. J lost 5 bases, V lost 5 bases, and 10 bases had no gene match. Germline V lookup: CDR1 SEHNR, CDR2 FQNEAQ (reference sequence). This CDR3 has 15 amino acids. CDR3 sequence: CASSPQGAFVNEQYF. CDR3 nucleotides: TGTGCCAGCAGCCCACAGGGGGCGTTCGTCAACGAGCAGTACTTC.

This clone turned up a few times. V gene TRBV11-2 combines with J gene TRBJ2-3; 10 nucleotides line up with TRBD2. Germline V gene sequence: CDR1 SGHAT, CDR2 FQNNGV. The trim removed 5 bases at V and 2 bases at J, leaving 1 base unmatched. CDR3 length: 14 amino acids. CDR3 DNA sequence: TGTGCCAGCAGCCTAGCGGGGGTCACAGATACGCAGTATTTT. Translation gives CASSLAGVTDTQYF.

This CDR3 is CASSLPPNTIYF. The CDR3 DNA is TGTGCCAGCAGCCTCCCTCCGAACACCATATATTTT. The V and J genes are TRBV7-2 and TRBJ1-3; D gene ambiguous. The V end was cut by 5 bases, the J end by 7 bases, with 9 bases between. The CDR3 runs to 12 residues. CDR1 is SGHTA and CDR2 is FQGNSA in the germline V gene.

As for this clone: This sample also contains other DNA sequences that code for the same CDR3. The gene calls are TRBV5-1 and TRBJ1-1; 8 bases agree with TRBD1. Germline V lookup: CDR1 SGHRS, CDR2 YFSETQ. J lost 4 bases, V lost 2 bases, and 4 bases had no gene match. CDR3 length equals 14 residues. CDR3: CASSLDRGGTEAFF. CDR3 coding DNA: TGCGCCAGCAGCTTAGACAGGGGAGGCACTGAAGCTTTCTTT.

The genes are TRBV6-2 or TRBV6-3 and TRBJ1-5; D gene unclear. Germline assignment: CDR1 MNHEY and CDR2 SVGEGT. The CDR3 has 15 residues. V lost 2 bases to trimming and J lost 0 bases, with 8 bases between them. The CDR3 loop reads CASSYAGYSNQPQHF. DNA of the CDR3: TGTGCCAGCAGTTACGCAGGATATAGCAATCAGCCCCAGCATTTT.

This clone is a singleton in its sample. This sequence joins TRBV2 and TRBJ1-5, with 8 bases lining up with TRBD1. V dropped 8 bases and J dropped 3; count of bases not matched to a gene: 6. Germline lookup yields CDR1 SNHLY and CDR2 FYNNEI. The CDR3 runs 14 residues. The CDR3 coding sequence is TGTGCCAGCGGGCGGACAGGGAACAATCAGCCCCAGCATTTT. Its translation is CASGRTGNNQPQHF.